A single sample is the source of the 6 T cell receptor beta chains below, sequenced in a study of blood T cells in healthy people across ages. The authors ran a second PCR of 7 to 11 cycles using a sample-barcoded 5' primer and a J-beta primer mix. One entry per CDR3 protein results from TCRdb running MiXCR on the 5' RACE reads. The profile shows 550,000 to 700,000 distinct CDR3 sequences, 25% to 30% of them singletons. Specimen: blood. The receptor set was obtained from a woman in her 70s in good health.

J is TRBJ1-2 and V is TRBV23-1; D uncertain. Being an ORF, TRBV23-1 has a function that is uncertain. The CDR3 spans 16 residues. Between the trimmed V and J ends, which lost 2 bases and 2 bases, there was a span of 15 bases. DNA of the CDR3: TGCGCCAGCAGTCAACCCCGGTCAGAGTCAAACTATGGCTACACCTTC. This sequence encodes CASSQPRSESNYGYTF.

The chain uses TRBV7-2 and TRBJ1-5; D unresolved. CDR3 size: 12 residues. Germline CDR1 and CDR2: SGHTA and FQGNSA. Trimming took 4 bases from V and 2 from J, leaving 3 bases between them. The CDR3 loop reads CASSWGNQPQHF. CDR3 nucleotide sequence: TGTGCCAGCAGCTGGGGCAATCAGCCCCAGCATTTT.

This clonotype was counted only a few times. The chain recombines TRBV4-3 with TRBJ2-7, with D possibly TRBD2 on 5 matching bases. Trimming shortened V by 2 bases and J by 0 bases, and 14 bases separated the two germline ends. The CDR3 length is 16 residues. Per the germline V gene, CDR1 is LGHNA and CDR2 is YSLEER. In DNA, the CDR3 is TGCGCCAGCAGCCAAAACGCAGCGGAGAGCTCCTACGAGCAGTACTTC. Translating gives CASSQNAAESSYEQYF.

The rearrangement links TRBV21-1 to TRBJ1-6; TRBD1 was called by the table and not checked on the DNA. TRBV21-1 is listed as a pseudogene. The CDR3 extends over 15 amino acids. The CDR3 protein is CASSKVGGSDSPLHF. DNA for the CDR3: TGTGCCAGCAGCAAAGTAGGGGGGTCCGATTCACCCCTCCACTTT.

The genes are TRBV7-2 and TRBJ2-7, with TRBD2 identical over 8 bases. Germline V gene data show CDR1 as SGHTA and CDR2 as FQGNSA. The CDR3 loop spans 17 amino acids. V lost 5 bases, J lost 2 bases, and 14 bases stayed unmatched. The CDR3 DNA reads as TGTGCCAGCAGCAAACACGGGGGTAGCGGGGCAGCCTACGAGCAGTACTTC. This sequence encodes CASSKHGGSGAAYEQYF.

This sequence joins TRBV18 and TRBJ2-1; 12 bases agree with TRBD1. The V segment lost 0 bases and the J segment 3 bases; nucleotides outside the gene matches: 3. Germline lookup yields CDR1 KGHSH and CDR2 LQKENI. This CDR3 has 17 residues. This chain's CDR3 is CASSPPGQGAFYNEQFF. CDR3 DNA sequence: TGTGCCAGCTCACCACCGGGACAGGGGGCCTTCTACAATGAGCAGTTCTTC.